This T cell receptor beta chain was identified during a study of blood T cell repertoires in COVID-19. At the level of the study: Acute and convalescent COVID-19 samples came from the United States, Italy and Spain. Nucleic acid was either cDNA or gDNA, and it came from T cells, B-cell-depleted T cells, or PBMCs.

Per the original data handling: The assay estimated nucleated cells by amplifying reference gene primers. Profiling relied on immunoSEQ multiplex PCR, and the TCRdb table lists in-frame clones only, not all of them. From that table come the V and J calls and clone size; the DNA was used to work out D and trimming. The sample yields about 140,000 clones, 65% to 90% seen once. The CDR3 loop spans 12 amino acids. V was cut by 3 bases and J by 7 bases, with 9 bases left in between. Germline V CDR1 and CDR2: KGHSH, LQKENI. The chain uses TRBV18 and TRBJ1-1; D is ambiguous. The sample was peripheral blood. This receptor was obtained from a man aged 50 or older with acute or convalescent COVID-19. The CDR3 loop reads CASSPLEGEAFF. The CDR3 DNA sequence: TGTGCCAGCTCACCTTTGGAGGGTGAAGCTTTCTTT.